A selection of T cell receptor beta chains follows, all from one sample in a study of human T cells and chemical hapten exposure. One entry per CDR3 protein, called by TCRdb with MiXCR from the 5' RACE reads. In the table there are 130,000 or so distinct CDR3 sequences, about 4.3% of which are singletons. These receptors were obtained from a female donor in good health. CDR3s include the opening cysteine and the closing phenylalanine or tryptophan. A D gene is named only where the DNA matches it firmly. Size is omitted from some rows. Given values are once, few, many or a class for expanded clones.

V gene: TRBV29-1; clone size: many; J gene: TRBJ1-2; D gene: -; CDR3 protein: CSVASQGHGYTF; CDR3 DNA: TGCAGCGTTGCGAGTCAGGGGCATGGCTACACCTTC
V gene: TRBV11-2; clone size: -; J gene: TRBJ2-3; D gene: -; CDR3 protein: CASSLDRGLGTQYF; CDR3 DNA: TGTGCCAGCAGCTTAGACAGGGGATTAGGTACGCAGTATTTT
V gene: TRBV5-1; clone size: many; J gene: TRBJ2-1; D gene: TRBD2; CDR3 protein: CASSLDSGSSYNEQFF; CDR3 DNA: TGCGCCAGCAGCTTGGATAGCGGGAGCTCCTACAATGAGCAGTTCTTC
V gene: TRBV4-2; clone size: many; J gene: TRBJ1-3; D gene: TRBD1; CDR3 protein: CASSQDTLDRPTGNTIYF; CDR3 DNA: TGTGCCAGCAGCCAAGATACCTTGGACAGGCCAACTGGAAACACCATATATTTT
V gene: TRBV11-2; clone size: many; J gene: TRBJ2-7; D gene: TRBD2; CDR3 protein: CASRRGGREYEQYF; CDR3 DNA: TGTGCCAGCAGGCGGGGGGGCCGCGAATACGAGCAGTACTTC
V gene: TRBV20-1; clone size: many; J gene: TRBJ1-2; D gene: -; CDR3 protein: CSASGEFNYGYTF; CDR3 DNA: TGCAGTGCTAGTGGGGAATTTAACTATGGCTACACCTTC
V gene: TRBV4-2; clone size: many; J gene: TRBJ2-7; D gene: -; CDR3 protein: CASSQAGEGYEQYF; CDR3 DNA: TGTGCCAGCAGCCAAGCCGGGGAAGGCTACGAGCAGTACTTC
V gene: TRBV5-1; clone size: many; J gene: TRBJ2-2; D gene: -; CDR3 protein: CASSGGTTNTGELFF; CDR3 DNA: TGCGCCAGCAGCGGCGGGACAACTAACACCGGGGAGCTGTTTTTT
V gene: TRBV7-2; clone size: -; J gene: TRBJ2-1; D gene: -; CDR3 protein: CASKFVRGMNEQFF; CDR3 DNA: TGTGCCAGCAAGTTCGTCCGGGGCATGAATGAGCAGTTCTTC
V gene: TRBV6-1; clone size: -; J gene: TRBJ1-3; D gene: TRBD1; CDR3 protein: CASSGTGDSGNTIYF; CDR3 DNA: TGTGCCAGCAGTGGGACAGGCGACTCTGGAAACACCATATATTTT